This T cell receptor (beta chain) was documented in a study of post-analysis software for immune sequencing data. The study's findings and limits: Five TRBV segments, including TRBV5-6, TRBV5-1 and TRBV20-1, were more frequent in patients than controls.

Germline values: CDR1 ENHRY, CDR2 SYGVKD. Between the trimmed V and J ends, which lost 3 bases and 3 bases, there was a span of 10 bases. The CDR3 has 14 residues. Note on this clonotype: Its specificity is not known.

TCR beta cDNA libraries had unique molecular identifiers. TCRdb used MiXCR to reprocess the PCR reads, holding one entry per CDR3 protein. The data contain about 820,000 distinct CDR3 sequences, about 50% of them seen just once; the ten biggest clones take up about 4.5%. The clonotype originates from a girl between 10 and 17 years old with multiple sclerosis. Material for sequencing was blood. J is TRBJ2-3 and V is TRBV10-3; D may match TRBD1 or TRBD2 (5 bases each). The CDR3 is CAISEGRETDTQYF. Here the CDR3 DNA reads TGTGCCATCAGTGAAGGCAGGGAGACAGATACGCAGTATTTT.